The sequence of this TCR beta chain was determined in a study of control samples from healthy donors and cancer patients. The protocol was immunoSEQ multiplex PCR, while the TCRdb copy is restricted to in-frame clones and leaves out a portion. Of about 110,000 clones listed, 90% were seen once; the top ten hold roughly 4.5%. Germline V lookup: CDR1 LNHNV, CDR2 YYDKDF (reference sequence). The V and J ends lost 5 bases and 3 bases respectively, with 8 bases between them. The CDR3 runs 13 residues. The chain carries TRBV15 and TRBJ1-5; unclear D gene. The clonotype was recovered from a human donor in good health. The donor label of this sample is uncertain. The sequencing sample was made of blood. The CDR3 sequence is CATSALPNQPQHF. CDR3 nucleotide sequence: TGTGCCACCAGCGCCCTGCCCAATCAGCCCCAGCATTTT.